This T cell receptor beta chain was identified in a study of blood T cell repertoires in COVID-19. The wider study: Acute and convalescent COVID-19 specimens originated in the United States, Italy and Spain. The cDNA or gDNA used as material had been derived from T cells, B-cell-depleted T cells, or PBMCs.

Germline-derived CDR1 and CDR2 are SNHLY and FYNNEI. The CDR3 extends over 15 amino acids. V was clipped by 2 bases and J by 2 bases, with 12 bases between them. As processed by the authors: Amplification of reference gene primers was used by the study to estimate nucleated cell counts. TCRdb keeps only in-frame clones here, not all; method: immunoSEQ multiplex PCR. V, J and clone size are those of that table, while D and trimming were read from the DNA. The data contain approximately 79,000 clones, around 89% of them seen just once; the ten biggest clones take up 0.5% to 0.7%. This clone was detected once.

The source material was peripheral blood. This receptor was identified in a man aged 60-69 years with acute or convalescent COVID-19. The V call is TRBV2, the J call TRBJ1-1, with D possibly being TRBD1 (5 bases). The CDR3 reads CASSEWAGSNTEAFF. The DNA for the CDR3 is TGTGCCAGCAGTGAATGGGCAGGGTCAAACACTGAAGCTTTCTTT.